The TCR beta chain under discussion was sequenced for a study of glioma-infiltrating T cells after dendritic cell vaccination. As for the study in general: Monocyte-derived dendritic cells, cultured approximately seven days with IL-4 and GM-CSF, were pulsed with autologous tumor lysate.

Up to about 2 ug genomic DNA was used for TCRB CDR3 amplification. The PCR used 60 V beta and 13 J beta primers. TCRdb's copy holds only in-frame clones and misses some; the assay was immunoSEQ multiplex PCR. The table includes about 82,000 clones, approximately 90% detected once. This TCR derives from a human donor with glioblastoma. Here the sequenced sample was blood, taken before dendritic cell vaccination.

Here the CDR3 reads CASSSGDRGIYGYTF. DNA for the CDR3: TGTGCCAGCAGCTCGGGGGACAGGGGCATCTATGGCTACACCTTC. The chain joins TRBV7-9 to TRBJ1-2, with 10 bases lining up with TRBD1. Germline lookup yields CDR1 SEHNR and CDR2 FQNEAQ (reference sequence). The CDR3 sequence is 15 residues long. V was pared by 4 bases and J by 4 bases, with 6 bases of the junction left unmatched. The full variable domain, in which reference TRBV7-9 and TRBJ1-2 provide the parts outside the CDR3, is DTGVSQNPRHKITKRGQNVTFRCDPISEHNRLYWYRQTLGQGPEFLTYFQNEAQLEKSRLLSDRFSAERPKGSFSTLEIQRTEQGDSAMYLCASSSGDRGIYGYTFGSGTRLTVV.